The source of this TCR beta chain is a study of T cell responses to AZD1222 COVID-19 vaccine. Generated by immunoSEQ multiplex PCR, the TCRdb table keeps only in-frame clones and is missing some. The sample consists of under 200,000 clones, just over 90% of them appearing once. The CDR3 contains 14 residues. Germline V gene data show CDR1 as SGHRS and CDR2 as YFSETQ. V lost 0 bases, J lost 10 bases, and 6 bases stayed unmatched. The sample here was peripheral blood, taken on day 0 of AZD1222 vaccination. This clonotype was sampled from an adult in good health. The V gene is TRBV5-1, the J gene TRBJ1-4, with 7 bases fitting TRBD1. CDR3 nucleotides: TGCGCCAGCAGCTTGGAAGGGGGCGGGGGAAAACTGTTTTTT. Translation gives CASSLEGGGGKLFF.